This passage covers 14 T cell receptor beta chains from one sample sequenced in a study of a mutant IDH1 vaccine in newly diagnosed glioma. Data came from immunoSEQ multiplex PCR; TCRdb stores just in-frame clones and leaves some out. The table includes fewer than 75,000 clones, about 88% detected once. These receptors lack a known antigen. Time point defined: week 11, during vaccination. The investigators gave 300 ug of mutant IDH1 20-mer peptide in each vaccine dose, together with topical imiquimod. Specimen: PBMCs, collected from a glioma patient whose treatment included an IDH1 peptide vaccine. The source of these receptors is a woman aged 50 to 65 with glioma.

This CDR3 reads CASSQGTGGGNTIYF. As DNA, the CDR3 is TGCGCCAGCAGCCAAGGAACAGGAGGTGGAAACACCATATATTTT. The chain employs TRBV4-1 and TRBJ1-3; a possible D gene is TRBD1 (5 bases). The CDR3 sequence is 15 residues long. Looked up from germline, CDR1 is MGHRA and CDR2 is YSYEKL. Trimming removed 1 base at V and 3 bases at J, with 10 bases between.

The V call is TRBV5-1, the J call TRBJ2-2; 7 bases are shared with TRBD1. The V segment lost 0 bases and the J segment 6 bases; nucleotides outside the gene matches: 8. From germline, CDR1 is SGHRS and CDR2 YFSETQ. The CDR3 extends over 16 amino acids. Written as DNA, the CDR3 is TGCGCCAGCAGCTTGGAGAAGGGGGCGCGTGCCGGGGAGCTGTTTTTT. It yields the protein CASSLEKGARAGELFF.

About this clone: The junction shows a germline mismatch at one end, possibly a read error. The chain carries TRBV10-3 and TRBJ1-2; 8 nucleotides align to TRBD1. CDR3 length: 14 residues. Per the germline V gene, CDR1 is ENHRY and CDR2 is SYGVKD. CDR3 DNA sequence: TGTGCCATCAGCGTACCGGACAGGGCCAACATTCCCCACTTC. Its translation is CAISVPDRANIPHF.

The chain has TRBV7-2 and TRBJ1-1; D perhaps matches TRBD1 (6 bases). The V gene's germline CDR1 is SGHTA and CDR2 FQGNSA. Deletions cut 2 bases from V and 0 bases from J, with 13 bases between. This CDR3 region has 16 residues. The CDR3 region has the DNA TGTGCCAGCAGCTTAAAGTCGGGGGGCATGAACACTGAAGCTTTCTTT. The encoded protein is CASSLKSGGMNTEAFF.

This chain connects TRBV6-1 to TRBJ1-5, with 7 bases matching TRBD1. The CDR3 has 16 residues. CDR1 is MNHNS and CDR2 is SASEGT in the germline V gene. V was clipped by 3 bases and J by 2 bases; unmatched bases: 7. The CDR3 bases are TGTGCCAGCAGTGACAGGGGGGAGATTGGCAATCAGCCCCAGCATTTT. Translating it yields CASSDRGEIGNQPQHF.

The chain carries TRBV21-1 and TRBJ2-3; TRBD2 is taken as the D call from the table, unchecked against the DNA. TRBV21-1 is a known pseudogene. The CDR3 loop spans 14 amino acids. The CDR3 region has the DNA TGTGCCAGCAGCAAAGCGTTGAGGACAGATACGCAGTATTTT. Residues: CASSKALRTDTQYF.

This chain uses TRBV28 with TRBJ2-5, with D perhaps matching TRBD1 (7 bases). From germline, CDR1 is MDHEN and CDR2 SYDVKM. The CDR3 has 15 residues. Trimming stripped 1 base from V and 6 bases from J, with 15 bases between. In DNA form, the CDR3 reads TGTGCCAGCAGTTTATCCCAGGGGGGCAGGAAGACCCAGTACTTC. Amino acid sequence: CASSLSQGGRKTQYF.

The V gene is TRBV30, the J gene TRBJ2-7; weak D call: TRBD2 (5 bases). The CDR3 is made up of 13 amino acids. The V and J ends lost 4 bases and 2 bases respectively, with 12 bases between them. CDR1 and CDR2 (germline): GTSNPN, SVGIG (reference sequence). Here the CDR3 reads CAWKRRTTYEQYF. The CDR3 DNA reads as TGTGCCTGGAAGAGGAGGACCACCTACGAGCAGTACTTC.

This rearrangement joins TRBV19 to TRBJ2-2, with a possible D match to TRBD2 (5 bases). Trimming stripped 7 bases from V and 5 bases from J, with 11 bases between. CDR1 LNHDA and CDR2 SQIVND come from the germline V gene (reference sequence). The CDR3 extends over 13 amino acids. The CDR3 is CASTLRGTGELFF. CDR3 DNA sequence: TGTGCCAGTACCCTCCGGGGTACCGGGGAGCTGTTTTTT.

The chain is built from TRBV18 and TRBJ1-2; D is unresolved. The CDR3 loop spans 14 amino acids. V gave up 2 bases and J gave up 0 bases, with 7 bases separating them. Germline-derived CDR1 and CDR2 are KGHSH and LQKENI. The CDR3 nucleotides are TGTGCCAGCTCACCAAGGGCAGCTAACTATGGCTACACCTTC. Its translation is CASSPRAANYGYTF.

This clone appeared once. This chain joins TRBV4-1 and TRBJ1-1, with 11 bases aligning to TRBD1. J was trimmed by 12 bases and V by 5 bases; bases with no gene match: 14. CDR1 and CDR2 from the germline V gene are MGHRA and YSYEKL. The CDR3 consists of 15 residues. Written as DNA, the CDR3 is TGCGCCAGCAGCGTAACGCCCAGGACAGGGGGCGAGTCTTTCTTT. Translating it yields CASSVTPRTGGESFF.

Only a few counts were recorded for this clone. V is TRBV29-1 and J is TRBJ1-1; weak D call: TRBD1 (5 bases). V lost 4 bases to trimming and J lost 8 bases, with 14 bases between them. The germline V gene encodes CDR1 SQVTM and CDR2 ANQGSEA. The CDR3 is 12 amino acids. The CDR3 DNA is TGCAGCGTTGCCGGCCGGGGCAGAGAAGCTTTCTTT. This gives the protein CSVAGRGREAFF.

Worth noting for this clone: This could be a read error, since a much larger clone is one nucleotide away. The chain carries TRBV9 and TRBJ2-2, with D unclear. Trimming removed 1 base at V and 7 bases at J, with 2 bases between. The CDR3 runs 11 residues. Germline V lookup: CDR1 SGDLS, CDR2 YYNGEE. The CDR3 is CASSVNGELFF. In nucleotides, the CDR3 is TGTGCCAGCAGCGTAAACGGGGAGCTGTTTTTT.

The chain has TRBV19 and TRBJ2-7, with D possibly matching TRBD1 (6 bases). The CDR3 contains 14 residues. Per the germline V gene, CDR1 is LNHDA and CDR2 is SQIVND (reference sequence). The germline V and J ends were trimmed by 5 bases and 0 bases, with 11 bases remaining between them. In DNA, the CDR3 is TGTGCCAGTAGTTCACAGGGCAGCTCCTACGAGCAGTACTTC. Residues: CASSSQGSSYEQYF.